A single sample gave rise to the 13 T cell receptor beta chains below, sequenced in a study of monozygotic twins with inflammatory bowel disease (dated 2019 in TCRdb). The library was generated by 5' RACE. Sequencing instrument: Illumina HiSeq 2500. TCRdb reanalyzed the reads, keeping one entry per CDR3 protein sequence and omitting DNA. This specimen's table enumerates approximately 390,000 distinct CDR3 sequences. Around 2.3% of the sample is in the top ten clones. Material for sequencing was blood. All receptors come from a human donor with ulcerative colitis or Crohn's disease, or a healthy co-twin of an affected twin (not recorded which).

The chain couples TRBV7-9 to TRBJ1-2. In germline, CDR1 is SEHNR, CDR2 FQNEAQ (reference sequence). There are 13 residues in the CDR3. The CDR3 loop reads CATPSFTNYGYTF.

The chain carries TRBV29-1 and TRBJ2-5; the D call of TRBD1 rests on TCRdb alone, since no DNA is present to check it. Germline V gene lookup returns CDR1 SQVTM and CDR2 ANQGSEA. The CDR3 covers 12 residues. CDR3 region: CSGRQGVETQYF.

This sequence joins TRBV2 and TRBJ1-1. The CDR3 contains 11 residues. Germline V lookup: CDR1 SNHLY, CDR2 FYNNEI. CDR3: CASCRSTEAFF.

The chain uses TRBV6-1 and TRBJ2-5. The V gene's germline CDR1 is MNHNS and CDR2 SASEGT. The CDR3 length is 15 residues. CDR3 sequence reads: CASSEVVIYQETQYF.

The chain is built from TRBV5-6 and TRBJ2-1; there is no DNA to check the TCRdb D call of TRBD2. Looked up from germline, CDR1 is SGHDT and CDR2 is YYEEEE. The CDR3 is 17 residues long. The CDR3: CASNLMASGGYYNEQFF.

The genes are TRBV28 and TRBJ1-5. Germline CDR1 reads MDHEN; CDR2 reads SYDVKM. The CDR3 spans 13 residues. The CDR3 sequence: CASTPVVNQPQHF.

This chain links TRBV28 with TRBJ2-1; the D call from TCRdb, TRBD2, cannot be confirmed without DNA. CDR1 MDHEN and CDR2 SYDVKM come from the germline V gene. The CDR3 extends over 16 amino acids. The CDR3 protein is CASGLRGTSGSNEQFF.

J is TRBJ1-2 and V is TRBV6-1. The length of the CDR3 is 12 residues. Germline V CDR1 and CDR2: MNHNS, SASEGT. CDR3 loop: CASSVRRQANTF.

The V call is TRBV28, the J call TRBJ2-7; TCRdb's assignment of TRBD2 cannot be checked, as there is no DNA. This CDR3 contains 15 residues. Germline V gene data show CDR1 as MDHEN and CDR2 as SYDVKM. The CDR3 loop is CASSSTRAFRHEQYF.

The CDR3 sequence is CAALGQGNSPLHF. The genes are TRBV6-6 and TRBJ1-6; TCRdb indicates TRBD1, and absent DNA this call remains unverified. The CDR3 runs 13 residues. CDR1 is MNHNY and CDR2 is SVGAGI in the germline V gene (reference sequence).

The genes are TRBV27 and TRBJ2-1; TCRdb picks TRBD1, but there is no DNA to check that call. This CDR3 spans 14 amino acids. From germline, CDR1 is MNHEY and CDR2 SMNVEV (reference sequence). The CDR3 spells CASSLRGTVNEQFF.

The chain combines TRBV6-6 with TRBJ2-7. The CDR3 is made up of 11 amino acids. CDR1 is MNHNY and CDR2 is SVGAGI in the germline V gene (reference sequence). This CDR3 reads CASSSKYEQYF.

This CDR3 is CASSLEGQGSTYEQYF. The rearrangement joins TRBV5-1 to TRBJ2-7; with no DNA, the TCRdb D assignment of TRBD1 cannot be verified. This CDR3 comprises 16 residues. Germline CDR1 and CDR2: SGHRS and YFSETQ.